This TCR beta chain originates from a study of blood T cell repertoires in COVID-19. The germline gives CDR1 SGHRS, CDR2 YFSETQ. The V and J ends lost 5 bases and 7 bases respectively, with 12 bases between them. The CDR3 contains 13 residues. The assay was immunoSEQ multiplex PCR, and TCRdb's table has in-frame clones only and misses some. The sample yields approximately 91,000 clones, 87% seen once. The V call is TRBV5-1, the J call TRBJ1-4, with D maybe TRBD1 (6 bases). Sequencing was performed on peripheral blood. The clonotype comes from a man between 65 and 79 years old with acute or convalescent COVID-19. The CDR3 nucleotides read TGCGCCAGCAGTCGACAGGATACTGAAAAACTGTTTTTT. As protein: CASSRQDTEKLFF.